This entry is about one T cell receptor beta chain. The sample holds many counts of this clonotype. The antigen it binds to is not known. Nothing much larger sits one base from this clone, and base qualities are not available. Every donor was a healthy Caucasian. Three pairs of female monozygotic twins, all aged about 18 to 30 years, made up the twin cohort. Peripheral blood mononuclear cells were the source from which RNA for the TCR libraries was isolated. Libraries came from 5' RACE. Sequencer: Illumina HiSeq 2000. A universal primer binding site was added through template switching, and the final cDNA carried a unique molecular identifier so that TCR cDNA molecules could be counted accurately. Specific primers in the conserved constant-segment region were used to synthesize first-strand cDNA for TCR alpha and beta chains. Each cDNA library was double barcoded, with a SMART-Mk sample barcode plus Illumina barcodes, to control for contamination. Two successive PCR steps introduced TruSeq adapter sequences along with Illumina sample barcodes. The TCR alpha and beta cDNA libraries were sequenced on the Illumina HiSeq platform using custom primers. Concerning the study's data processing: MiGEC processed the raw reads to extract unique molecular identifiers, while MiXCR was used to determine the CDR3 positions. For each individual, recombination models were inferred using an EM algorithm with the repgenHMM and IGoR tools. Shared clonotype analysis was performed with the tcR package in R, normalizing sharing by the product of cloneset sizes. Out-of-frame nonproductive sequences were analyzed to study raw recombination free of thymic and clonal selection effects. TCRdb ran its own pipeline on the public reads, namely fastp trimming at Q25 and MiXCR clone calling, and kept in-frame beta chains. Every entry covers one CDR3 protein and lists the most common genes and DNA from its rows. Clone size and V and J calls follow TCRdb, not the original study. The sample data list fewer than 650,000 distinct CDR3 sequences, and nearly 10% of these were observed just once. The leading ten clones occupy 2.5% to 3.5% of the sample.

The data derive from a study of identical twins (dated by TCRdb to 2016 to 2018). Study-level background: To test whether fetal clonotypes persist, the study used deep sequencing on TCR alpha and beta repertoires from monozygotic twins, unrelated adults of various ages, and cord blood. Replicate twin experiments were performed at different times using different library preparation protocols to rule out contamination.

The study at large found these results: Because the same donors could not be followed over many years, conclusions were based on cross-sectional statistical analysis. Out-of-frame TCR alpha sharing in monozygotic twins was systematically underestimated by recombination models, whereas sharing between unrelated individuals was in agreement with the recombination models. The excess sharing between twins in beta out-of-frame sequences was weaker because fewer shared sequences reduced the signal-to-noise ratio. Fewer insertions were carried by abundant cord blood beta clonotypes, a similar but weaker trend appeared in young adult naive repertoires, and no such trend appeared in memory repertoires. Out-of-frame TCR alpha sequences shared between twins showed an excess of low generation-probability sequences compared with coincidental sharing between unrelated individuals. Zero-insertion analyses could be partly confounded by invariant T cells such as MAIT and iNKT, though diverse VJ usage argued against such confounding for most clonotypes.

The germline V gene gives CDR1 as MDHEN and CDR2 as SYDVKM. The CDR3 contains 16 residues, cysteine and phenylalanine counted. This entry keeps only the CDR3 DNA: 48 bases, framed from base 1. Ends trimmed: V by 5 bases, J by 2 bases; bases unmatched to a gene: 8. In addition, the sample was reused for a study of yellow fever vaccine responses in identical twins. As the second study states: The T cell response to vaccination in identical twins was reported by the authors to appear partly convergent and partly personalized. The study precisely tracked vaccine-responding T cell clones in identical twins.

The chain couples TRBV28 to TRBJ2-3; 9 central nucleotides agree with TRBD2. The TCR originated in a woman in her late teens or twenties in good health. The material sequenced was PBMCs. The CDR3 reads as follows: CASSPSSGILTDTQYF. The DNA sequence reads TGTGCCAGCAGTCCATCTAGCGGGATCCTCACAGATACGCAGTATTTT.